These T cell receptor beta chains were read from a single sample in a study of blood T cells in healthy people across ages. TCRdb reprocessed the 5' RACE reads via MiXCR and lists one record per CDR3 protein. In the table there are some 1.8 million distinct CDR3 sequences, about two fifths of which are singletons. What was sequenced was blood. These receptors came from a human donor in good health. Both conserved end residues are part of each CDR3. Fields, in order: D gene, J gene, clone size, V gene, CDR3 protein, CDR3 DNA. A D gene is named only where the DNA matches it firmly. Rows may omit the clone size; those that give it use once, few, many or a size class.

- | TRBJ2-7 | - | TRBV29-1 | CSVEVNGYEQYF | TGCAGCGTTGAAGTAAACGGCTACGAGCAGTACTTC
- | TRBJ1-1 | few | TRBV13 | CASSWGPKNTEAFF | TGTGCCAGCAGCTGGGGGCCAAAGAACACTGAAGCTTTCTTT
TRBD1 | TRBJ2-7 | - | TRBV9 | CASNSGTGVDPLYEQYF | TGTGCCAGCAATTCCGGGACAGGGGTGGACCCATTATACGAGCAGTACTTC
TRBD1 | TRBJ1-2 | - | TRBV12-3/TRBV12-4 | CASSWGNRGQYGYTF | TGTGCCAGCAGTTGGGGCAACAGGGGCCAATATGGCTACACCTTC
- | TRBJ1-2 | few | TRBV4-3 | CASSQVSIGGSHGYTF | TGCGCCAGCAGCCAAGTTTCGATCGGGGGATCTCATGGCTACACCTTC
TRBD1 | TRBJ2-7 | - | TRBV20-1 | CSARDLLDRALSWDEQYF | TGCAGTGCTAGAGATCTGCTGGACAGGGCCCTTTCGTGGGACGAGCAGTACTTC
- | TRBJ1-2 | once | TRBV7-6 | CASSPFEAEYGCTF | TGTGCCAGCAGCCCCTTCGAGGCGGAGTATGGCTGCACCTTC
- | TRBJ2-5 | - | TRBV28 | CASSFSTEIQYF | TGTGCCAGCAGTTTTTCTACGGAGATCCAGTACTTC
- | TRBJ1-1 | - | TRBV11-1 | CASSHRPQNTEAFF | TGTGCCAGCAGCCACCGGCCACAGAACACTGAAGCTTTCTTT
- | TRBJ2-3 | few | TRBV6-7 | CASSYSYTEESTDTQYF | TGTGCCAGCAGTTACTCATACACCGAGGAAAGCACAGATACGCAGTATTTT
TRBD1 | TRBJ2-7 | many | TRBV5-5 | CASSREPIRGTGGEQYF | TGTGCCAGCAGCCGAGAACCCATTAGGGGGACAGGGGGCGAGCAGTACTTC
TRBD2 | TRBJ2-3 | few | TRBV29-1 | CSTLTSGVFPDTQYF | TGCAGCACACTGACTAGCGGGGTGTTCCCAGATACGCAGTATTTT
TRBD1 | TRBJ2-3 | many | TRBV5-1 | CASSLLGQGTDTQYF | TGCGCCAGCAGCTTGTTGGGACAGGGAACAGATACGCAGTATTTT
- | TRBJ1-1 | - | TRBV7-2 | CASTLPGGNTEAFF | TGTGCCAGCACACTGCCTGGGGGGAACACTGAAGCTTTCTTT
TRBD2 | TRBJ2-3 | - | TRBV28 | CASRSRLAGGRDTQYF | TGTGCTAGCAGATCTAGACTAGCGGGGGGCCGGGATACGCAGTATTTT
- | TRBJ1-2 | - | TRBV7-9 | CASSWRGKDGYTF | TGTGCCAGCAGTTGGAGAGGGAAGGATGGCTACACCTTC